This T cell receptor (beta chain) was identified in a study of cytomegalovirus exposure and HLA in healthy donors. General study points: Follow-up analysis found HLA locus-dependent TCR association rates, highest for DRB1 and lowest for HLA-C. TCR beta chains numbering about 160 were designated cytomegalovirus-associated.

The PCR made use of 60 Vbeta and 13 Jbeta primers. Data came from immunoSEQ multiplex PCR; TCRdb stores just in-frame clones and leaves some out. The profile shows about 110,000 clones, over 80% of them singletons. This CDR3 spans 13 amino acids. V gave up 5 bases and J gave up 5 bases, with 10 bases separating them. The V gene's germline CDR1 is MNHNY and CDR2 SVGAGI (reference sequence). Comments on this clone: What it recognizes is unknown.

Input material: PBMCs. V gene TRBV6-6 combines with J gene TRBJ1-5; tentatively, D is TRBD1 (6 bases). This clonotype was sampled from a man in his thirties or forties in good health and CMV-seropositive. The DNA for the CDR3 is TGTGCCAGCAGTCCAGGGGCGGATCAGCCCCAGCATTTT. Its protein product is CASSPGADQPQHF.